The 13 T cell receptor beta chains in this list originate from one sample, sequenced in a study of shared T cell receptors in the human thymus (dated by TCRdb to the early 2020s). Library preparation used the immunoSEQ multiplex PCR assay. TCRdb mirrors the immuneACCESS table, restricted to in-frame sequences. Some clones are absent from its copies; in checked studies, under half trace to an unresolved V gene, and the reason for the others is unknown. Recorded for this sample are 700,000 or so clones; roughly 85% of them occurred a single time. The top ten clonotypes cover more than 0.01% of the sample. These records were also assigned to another study, of human thymus T cells.

The specimen was thymocytes. The receptor source for this set is a girl under three years old with a congenital heart defect. Donor details come from another sample of the same person, matched by shared clones.

V is TRBV7-9 and J is TRBJ1-1; D is ambiguous. The V and J ends lost 2 bases and 7 bases respectively, with 8 bases between them. This CDR3 has 12 amino acids. Germline CDR1 reads SEHNR; CDR2 reads FQNEAQ (reference sequence). The CDR3 nucleotides are TGTGCCAGCAGCTTAATCAGTGTTGAAGCTTTCTTT. As protein: CASSLISVEAFF.

V is TRBV9 and J is TRBJ2-3; TRBD2 matches at 16 bases. Germline loops: CDR1 SGDLS, CDR2 YYNGEE. V was pared by 4 bases and J by 4 bases, with 9 bases of the junction left unmatched. The length of the CDR3 is 18 residues. The CDR3 coding sequence is TGTGCCAGCAGCCTTTGGGGGACTAGCGGGGGGGCCGCAGATACGCAGTATTTT. Its translation: CASSLWGTSGGAADTQYF.

The rearrangement links TRBV19 to TRBJ1-2, with 11 bases identical to TRBD1. The trim removed 6 bases at V and 5 bases at J, leaving 23 bases unmatched. This CDR3 is built from 20 residues. The germline V gene encodes CDR1 LNHDA and CDR2 SQIVND (reference sequence). This CDR3 reads CASRPCSPGQGEPYLYGYTF. CDR3 sequence (DNA): TGTGCCAGTAGACCCTGTAGCCCGGGACAGGGGGAACCGTACCTTTATGGCTACACCTTC.

The J gene is TRBJ1-4, the V gene TRBV5-1; D is possibly TRBD1 (6 bases). The CDR3 contains 17 residues. The germline V gene has CDR1 SGHRS and CDR2 YFSETQ. The germline V and J ends were trimmed by 0 bases and 8 bases, with 20 bases remaining between them. The CDR3 here is CASSLAFVAGTSEKLFF. The CDR3 DNA sequence: TGCGCCAGCAGCTTGGCTTTCGTGGCCGGGACAAGCGAAAAACTGTTTTTT. Looking up the rest from reference TRBV5-1 and TRBJ1-4 gives the full variable domain: KAGVTQTPRYLIKTRGQQVTLSCSPISGHRSVSWYQQTPGQGLQFLFEYFSETQRNKGNFPGRFSGRQFSNSRSEMNVSTLELGDSALYLCASSLAFVAGTSEKLFFGSGTQLSVL.

This chain links TRBV6-5 with TRBJ2-3, with 7 bases fitting TRBD2. Germline CDR1 reads MNHEY; CDR2 reads SVGAGI. The CDR3 has 15 amino acids. Unmatched junction bases numbered 10, after V lost 4 bases and J lost 6 bases. In nucleotides, the CDR3 is TGTGCCAGCAGTTCCCGAGCGGGGTATTTCGATACGCAGTATTTT. This translates into CASSSRAGYFDTQYF.

The chain carries TRBV6-5 and TRBJ1-1; D remains unclear. V dropped 1 base and J dropped 2 bases, with 14 bases sitting between them. The CDR3 has 16 residues. Looked up from germline, CDR1 is MNHEY and CDR2 is SVGAGI. The CDR3 loop is CASSYCSKEGNTEAFF. CDR3 nucleotides: TGTGCCAGCAGTTACTGTTCCAAAGAGGGAAACACTGAAGCTTTCTTT.

The rearrangement joins TRBV9 to TRBJ1-4; 8 bases agree with TRBD1. This CDR3 has 14 residues. Germline V gives CDR1 SGDLS, CDR2 YYNGEE. V was clipped by 3 bases and J by 8 bases; unmatched bases: 6. The CDR3 spells CASSGDRRPEKLFF. The CDR3 coding sequence is TGTGCCAGCAGCGGGGACAGGAGGCCCGAAAAACTGTTTTTT.

The chain recombines TRBV2 with TRBJ1-4; D remains ambiguous. Germline V gene data show CDR1 as SNHLY and CDR2 as FYNNEI. Trimming shortened V by 6 bases and J by 8 bases, and 16 bases separated the two germline ends. This CDR3 spans 14 amino acids. The CDR3 coding sequence is TGTGCCAGCAGGCACAGAAGGGAGCGAGAAAAACTGTTTTTT. As protein: CASRHRREREKLFF.

The table lists this clone with a count of one. This chain joins TRBV18 and TRBJ2-7; tentatively, D is TRBD1 (5 bases). V was shortened by 2 bases and J by 2 bases, with 13 bases between the two germline ends. CDR1 is KGHSH and CDR2 is LQKENI in the germline V gene. The CDR3 contains 15 residues. The CDR3 bases are TGTGCCAGCTCACCATGGAACAGGCTACCCTACGAGCAGTACTTC. Protein: CASSPWNRLPYEQYF. The full variable domain, with the rest looked up from reference TRBV18 and TRBJ2-7, is NAGVMQNPRHLVRRRGQEARLRCSPMKGHSHVYWYRQLPEEGLKFMVYLQKENIIDESGMPKERFSAEFPKEGPSILRIQQVVRGDSAAYFCASSPWNRLPYEQYFGPGTRLTVT.

The chain joins TRBV10-3 to TRBJ1-3; no reliable D call. Germline CDR1 reads ENHRY; CDR2 reads SYGVKD. The CDR3 totals 13 residues. The germline V and J ends were trimmed by 8 bases and 0 bases, with 8 bases remaining between them. CDR3 in DNA: TGTGCCATCTGCCGGAGCTCTGGAAACACCATATATTTT. This sequence encodes CAICRSSGNTIYF.

CDR3 residues: CASSFLPLAQETQYF. CDR3 in DNA: TGTGCCAGCAGCTTTCTTCCTTTAGCACAAGAGACCCAGTACTTC. The chain is built from TRBV7-8 and TRBJ2-5; D is unresolved. Germline lookup yields CDR1 SGHVS and CDR2 FQNEAQ. Trimming took off 3 bases at V and 2 bases at J, with 13 bases between the two ends. CDR3 length equals 15 residues.

The chain joins TRBV25-1 to TRBJ2-1; maybe TRBD1 (6 bases). The CDR3 runs 17 residues. Germline loops: CDR1 MGHDK, CDR2 SYGVNS. The V and J ends lost 3 bases and 3 bases respectively, with 18 bases between them. CDR3 in DNA: TGTGCCAGCAGTGACGTCGACCCGGGACACCTCTACAATGAGCAGTTCTTC. Its protein is CASSDVDPGHLYNEQFF. Based on the CDR3 plus reference TRBV25-1 and TRBJ2-1, the full variable domain is EADIYQTPRYLVIGTGKKITLECSQTMGHDKMYWYQQDPGMELHLIHYSYGVNSTEKGDLSSESTVSRIRTEHFPLTLESARPSHTSQYLCASSDVDPGHLYNEQFFGPGTRLTVL.

This clone has a single count. V is TRBV2 and J is TRBJ1-5; D call uncertain. Looked up from germline, CDR1 is SNHLY and CDR2 is FYNNEI. Deletions cut 2 bases from V and 3 bases from J, with 8 bases between. The CDR3 is 14 amino acids. The CDR3 here is CASSERRSNQPQHF. The CDR3 nucleotides read TGTGCCAGCAGTGAAAGGAGGTCCAATCAGCCCCAGCATTTT.